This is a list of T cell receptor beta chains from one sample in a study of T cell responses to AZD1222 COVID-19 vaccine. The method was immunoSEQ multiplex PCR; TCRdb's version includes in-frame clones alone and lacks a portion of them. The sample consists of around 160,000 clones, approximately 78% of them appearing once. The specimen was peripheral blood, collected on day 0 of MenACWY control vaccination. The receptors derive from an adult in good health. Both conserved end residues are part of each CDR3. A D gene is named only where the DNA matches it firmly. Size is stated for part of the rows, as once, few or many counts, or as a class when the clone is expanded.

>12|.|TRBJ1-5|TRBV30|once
TGTGCCTGGAGCGGACGTGGTCAGCCCCAGCATTTT
CAWSGRGQPQHF
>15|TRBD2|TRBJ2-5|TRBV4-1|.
TGCGCCAGCAGCCAGGGACTAGCGGAGCAAGAGACCCAGTACTTC
CASSQGLAEQETQYF
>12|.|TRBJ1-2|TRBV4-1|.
TGCGCCAGCAGCCACAGGGAGCGTGGCTACACCTTC
CASSHRERGYTF
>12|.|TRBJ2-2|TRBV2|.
TGTGCCAGCAACAGGGACACCGGGGAGCTGTTTTTT
CASNRDTGELFF
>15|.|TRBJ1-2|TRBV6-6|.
TGTGCCACCCAACCTCTACAGGGCCCACACTATGGCTACACCTTC
CATQPLQGPHYGYTF
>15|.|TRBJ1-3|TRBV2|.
TGTGCCAGCAGTGCTCGGGGTGCCTCTGGAAACACCATATATTTT
CASSARGASGNTIYF
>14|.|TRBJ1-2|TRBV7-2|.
TGTGCCAGCAGCCCCCCTGGGTTGGGGCAAGGCTACACCTTC
CASSPPGLGQGYTF
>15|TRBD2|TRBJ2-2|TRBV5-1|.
TGCGCCAGCAGCTTGGCTAGCGGGGGGGCCAGGGAGCTGTTTTTT
CASSLASGGARELFF
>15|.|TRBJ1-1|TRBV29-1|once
TGCAGCGTTGGCACGGGACTCCAAGGGAACACTGAAGCTTTCTTT
CSVGTGLQGNTEAFF
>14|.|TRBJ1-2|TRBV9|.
TGTGCCAGCAGCCCCCCGAGTTCCATACTTGGCTACACCTTC
CASSPPSSILGYTF
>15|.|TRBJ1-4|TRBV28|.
TGTGCCAGCAGTTCACTGGGGACGGGTAATGAAAAACTGTTTTTT
CASSSLGTGNEKLFF
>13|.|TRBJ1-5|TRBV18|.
TGTGCCAGCTCAACTCAGAGCAATCAGCCCCAGCATTTT
CASSTQSNQPQHF
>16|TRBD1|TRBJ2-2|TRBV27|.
TGTGCCAGCAGGCGTACCGGGACAGGGGCGACCGGGGAGCTGTTTTTT
CASRRTGTGATGELFF
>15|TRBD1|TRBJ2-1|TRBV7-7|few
TGTGCCAGCAGCTTATATCAGGGGGCCCACAATGAGCAGTTCTTC
CASSLYQGAHNEQFF
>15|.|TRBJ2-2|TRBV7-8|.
TGTGCCAGCAGCTCGGAGGGGCGAAACACCGGGGAGCTGTTTTTT
CASSSEGRNTGELFF
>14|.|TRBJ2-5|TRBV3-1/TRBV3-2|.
TGTGCCAGCAGCCAACTAGGGGGGAGGGAGACCCAGTACTTC
CASSQLGGRETQYF
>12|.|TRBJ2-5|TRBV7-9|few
TGTGCCAGCAGCTCCTCGGGGGTGGCCCAGTACTTC
CASSSSGVAQYF
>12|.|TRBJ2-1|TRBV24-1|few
TGTGCCACCAGTGATTTGATAAATGAGCAGTTCTTC
CATSDLINEQFF